This section outlines one T cell receptor beta chain sequence together with its context. The data derive from a study of control samples from healthy donors and cancer patients. Trimming removed 3 bases from V and 4 bases from J, with 12 bases in between. In germline, CDR1 is DFQATT, CDR2 SNEGSKA (reference sequence). The CDR3 is 13 residues long. Data came from immunoSEQ multiplex PCR; TCRdb stores just in-frame clones and leaves some out. The repertoire has roughly 86,000 clones, 90% of them found once; the top ten carry over 3%. This sequence originates from a young woman in good health. V usage is TRBV20-1 and J usage is TRBJ1-1; no reliable D call. Material: blood. This CDR3 is CSASRPEGTEAFF. CDR3 in DNA: TGCAGTGCTAGTCGCCCCGAGGGCACTGAAGCTTTCTTT.